The clone carrying this T cell receptor beta chain was recorded at least ten times. The data originate from a study of metastatic and nonmetastatic thyroid tumors. About the study: Repertoire comparisons spanned blood and tumor or nodule tissue from malignant and benign thyroid patients.

The CDR3 runs to 14 residues. In germline, CDR1 is SGHNT, CDR2 YYREEE (reference sequence). Trimming removed 5 bases from V and 3 bases from J; junction bases left unmatched: 6. Thyroid surgery was preceded by no treatment in any patient. In the authors' methods: Using the CDR3 differences seen across clinicopathological groups, the authors built a distant-metastasis classifier for papillary thyroid cancer, which was meant to discriminate distant-metastatic patients. TCRdb re-clonotyped the PCR reads via MiXCR. The V and J calls, along with clone size, are taken from TCRdb and not from the paper's own processing. In the table there are some 90,000 clones, 8% to 9.5% of which are singletons.

This receptor was taken from a female donor with papillary thyroid cancer or a benign thyroid nodule (not recorded which). Some clones in this sample may be carry-over from other donors' samples. The specimen sequenced was blood. V is TRBV5-4 and J is TRBJ2-7; 9 bases agree with TRBD2. CDR3 sequence (DNA): TGTGCCAGCAGGAATAGCGGGGGCGACTACGAGCAGTACTTC. It specifies CASRNSGGDYEQYF.